This passage covers 28 T cell receptor beta chains from one sample sequenced in a study of T cell changes during pregnancy in multiple sclerosis. TCRdb keeps only in-frame clones here, not all; method: immunoSEQ multiplex PCR. The sample consists of around 45,000 clones, about 91% of them appearing once. This specimen was CD4+ T cells from peripheral blood mononuclear cells, taken in the second trimester of pregnancy. The receptors come from a female donor in good health, enrolled as a control in a pregnancy study.

The rearrangement links TRBV21-1 to TRBJ2-1; the table's D call, TRBD2, has no DNA check behind it. TRBV21-1 is flagged as a pseudogene. This CDR3 region has 20 residues. The CDR3 sequence is CASSQQSRTNGGRSYNEQFF. The CDR3 nucleotides are TGTGCCAGCAGCCAACAATCAAGGACTAACGGGGGGCGCTCCTACAATGAGCAGTTCTTC.

The chain has TRBV5-5 and TRBJ2-5, with a tentative D call TRBD2 (5 bases). CDR1 is SGHKS, CDR2 YYEKEE, per germline (reference sequence). CDR3 length equals 14 residues. Trimming shortened V by 3 bases and J by 5 bases, and 14 bases separated the two germline ends. CDR3 sequence reads: CASSSSTRAETQYF. The CDR3 DNA reads TGTGCCAGCAGCTCGAGTACTAGGGCGGAGACCCAGTACTTC.

The rearrangement joins TRBV13 to TRBJ1-6; D not resolved. Germline V CDR1 and CDR2: PRHDT, FYEKMQ (reference sequence). The CDR3 is 17 residues long. V gave up 0 bases and J gave up 2 bases, with 11 bases separating them. CDR3 coding DNA: TGTGCCAGCAGCTTAGGCCTTTGGAGGACCTATAATTCACCCCTCCACTTT. Its protein is CASSLGLWRTYNSPLHF.

The chain carries TRBV6-1 and TRBJ2-5; tentatively, D is TRBD2 (6 bases). V dropped 6 bases and J dropped 2 bases, with 7 bases sitting between them. CDR3 length equals 12 residues. Germline CDR1 and CDR2: MNHNS and SASEGT. DNA of the CDR3: TGTGCCAGCAGCCGGGGGCAAGAGACCCAGTACTTC. It yields the protein CASSRGQETQYF.

In its sample, this clone was seen a few times. V usage is TRBV19 and J usage is TRBJ1-2; D is uncertain. Germline V CDR1 and CDR2: LNHDA, SQIVND (reference sequence). The CDR3 covers 12 residues. V lost 3 bases to trimming and J lost 5 bases, with 7 bases between them. The CDR3 loop is CASSIREYGYTF. CDR3 nucleotide sequence: TGTGCCAGTAGTATTCGGGAGTATGGCTACACCTTC.

Here the CDR3 reads CASSLEPRGEPQHF. For the CDR3, the DNA is TGTGCCAGCAGCTTGGAGCCCCGGGGGGAGCCCCAGCATTTT. This sequence joins TRBV5-5 and TRBJ1-5, with TRBD1 as a possible D gene (5 bases). This CDR3 has 14 residues. Germline assignment: CDR1 SGHKS and CDR2 YYEKEE (reference sequence). V was pared by 0 bases and J by 8 bases, with 12 bases between.

This chain joins TRBV2 and TRBJ1-1; 8 bases are a match to TRBD1. This CDR3 contains 15 residues. Germline CDR1 SNHLY, CDR2 FYNNEI. V lost 3 bases, J lost 1 base, and 4 bases stayed unmatched. The CDR3 DNA sequence: TGTGCCAGCAGTGACCAGGGGGCGCGGAACACTGAAGCTTTCTTT. Its translation: CASSDQGARNTEAFF. Full variable domain (rest looked up from reference TRBV2 and TRBJ1-1): EPEVTQTPSHQVTQMGQEVILRCVPISNHLYFYWYRQILGQKVEFLVSFYNNEISEKSEIFDDQFSVERPDGSNFTLKIRSTKLEDSAMYFCASSDQGARNTEAFFGQGTRLTVV.

The chain recombines TRBV2 with TRBJ2-7; D is possibly TRBD1 (5 bases). CDR3 length equals 11 residues. The germline gives CDR1 SNHLY, CDR2 FYNNEI. Trimming took off 4 bases at V and 11 bases at J, with 12 bases between the two ends. Here the CDR3 reads CASSGDRHEYF. Written as DNA, the CDR3 is TGTGCCAGCAGTGGAGACAGACACGAGTACTTC.

The chain recombines TRBV7-9 with TRBJ1-5; a weak D match, TRBD1 (6 bases). Per the germline V gene, CDR1 is SEHNR and CDR2 is FQNEAQ (reference sequence). The CDR3 is 15 residues long. The germline V and J ends were trimmed by 1 base and 6 bases, with 13 bases remaining between them. The CDR3: CASSLDSGVGQPQHF. The CDR3, as DNA: TGTGCCAGCAGCTTAGATTCAGGGGTCGGTCAGCCCCAGCATTTT.

This chain links TRBV15 with TRBJ1-6; TRBD1 aligns across 9 bases. The CDR3 totals 17 residues. Germline V gives CDR1 LNHNV, CDR2 YYDKDF (reference sequence). The trim removed 0 bases at V and 10 bases at J, leaving 10 bases unmatched. The CDR3 reads CATSRDLRTGAQSPLHF. The CDR3 DNA sequence: TGTGCCACCAGCAGAGATCTTAGGACAGGGGCACAATCACCCCTCCACTTT.

The sample holds a few counts of this clone. The rearrangement links TRBV30 to TRBJ1-1, with TRBD1 identical over 10 bases. Trimming removed 1 base from V and 7 bases from J; junction bases left unmatched: 3. CDR1 and CDR2 (germline): GTSNPN, SVGIG (reference sequence). The CDR3 runs 13 residues. The CDR3 loop is CAWSGQGANEAFF. CDR3 nucleotides: TGTGCCTGGAGTGGACAGGGGGCAAATGAAGCTTTCTTT.

The V and J genes are TRBV7-9 and TRBJ1-3, with a weak D call TRBD1 (6 bases). CDR3 length: 19 amino acids. The V end lost 5 bases, the J end lost 1 base, and 24 bases lay between the germline ends. In germline, CDR1 is SEHNR, CDR2 FQNEAQ (reference sequence). Written as DNA, the CDR3 is TGTGCCAGCAGCCAGGGGCAGGGTGGGAGGGTTTCATCTGGAAACACCATATATTTT. It yields the protein CASSQGQGGRVSSGNTIYF.

The rearrangement uses TRBV6-6 and TRBJ2-3; 7 bases match TRBD2. The CDR3 spans 16 residues. V was clipped by 2 bases and J by 2 bases; unmatched bases: 7. Germline CDR1 MNHNY, CDR2 SVGAGI (reference sequence). The DNA for the CDR3 is TGTGCCAGCAGTTACGACGCTAGCGGTTACACAGATACGCAGTATTTT. This codes for CASSYDASGYTDTQYF.

The gene calls are TRBV6-5 and TRBJ2-3, with no clear D. The V and J ends lost 2 bases and 4 bases respectively, with 7 bases between them. CDR3 length: 13 residues. Germline-derived CDR1 and CDR2 are MNHEY and SVGAGI. The CDR3 DNA sequence: TGTGCCAGCAGTTACCTAGGATCAGATACGCAGTATTTT. Protein product: CASSYLGSDTQYF.

This clone was detected once. V is TRBV28 and J is TRBJ1-2; D is perhaps TRBD1 (5 bases). V was cut by 7 bases and J by 4 bases, with 16 bases left in between. The CDR3 is 14 residues long. Germline V gene sequence: CDR1 MDHEN, CDR2 SYDVKM. The CDR3 region is CASTVGGGGYGYTF. CDR3 nucleotides: TGTGCCAGCACCGTCGGGGGGGGAGGCTATGGCTACACCTTC.

The rearrangement uses TRBV30 and TRBJ1-2; D may be TRBD1 (6 bases). Looked up from germline, CDR1 is GTSNPN and CDR2 is SVGIG (reference sequence). The CDR3 is 14 residues long. Trimming took 3 bases from V and 0 from J, leaving 11 bases between them. Written as DNA, the CDR3 is TGTGCCTGGAGGAGGACAGAAGCTAACTATGGCTACACCTTC. This translates into CAWRRTEANYGYTF.

The genes are TRBV6-5 and TRBJ2-7; D unresolved. The CDR3 extends over 13 amino acids. The V gene lost 6 bases and the J gene lost 4 bases, with 13 bases spanning the gap. CDR1 MNHEY and CDR2 SVGAGI come from the germline V gene. The DNA for the CDR3 is TGTGCCAGCAGGGCTCGGGTTACTTACGAGCAGTACTTC. Protein: CASRARVTYEQYF.

The chain links TRBV28 to TRBJ2-7; D gene uncertain. This CDR3 has 13 residues. Trimming cost V 5 bases and J 6 bases, with 14 bases left between them. CDR1 is MDHEN, CDR2 SYDVKM, per germline. CDR3 sequence: CASSVDPVAEQYF. The CDR3 coding sequence is TGTGCCAGCAGTGTTGACCCCGTAGCCGAGCAGTACTTC.

The chain has TRBV29-1 and TRBJ2-1; 8 nucleotides align to TRBD1. The CDR3 is 12 amino acids. V was clipped by 8 bases and J by 4 bases; unmatched bases: 4. The germline CDR1 and CDR2 sequences are SQVTM and ANQGSEA. The CDR3 loop reads CSHTGGYNEQFF. CDR3 sequence (DNA): TGCAGCCACACAGGGGGGTACAATGAGCAGTTCTTC.

The rearrangement links TRBV19 to TRBJ2-4, with D possibly being TRBD2 (5 bases). Trimming stripped 3 bases from V and 5 bases from J, with 8 bases between. CDR3 length equals 13 residues. Germline assignment: CDR1 LNHDA and CDR2 SQIVND (reference sequence). CDR3 bases: TGTGCCAGTAGTATCTCTAGCCAAAACATTCAGTACTTC. Protein: CASSISSQNIQYF.

This chain uses TRBV19 with TRBJ2-1, with a weak D call TRBD2 (5 bases). Trimming took off 4 bases at V and 6 bases at J, with 25 bases between the two ends. Per the germline V gene, CDR1 is LNHDA and CDR2 is SQIVND (reference sequence). The CDR3 is 18 amino acids. The CDR3 loop is CASSTELSLSGISNEQFF. The CDR3 DNA sequence: TGTGCCAGTAGTACCGAACTTTCTTTATCGGGGATATCCAATGAGCAGTTCTTC.

The chain links TRBV5-6 to TRBJ2-1; 8 nucleotides align to TRBD1. The CDR3 length is 16 residues. The V segment lost 2 bases and the J segment 5 bases; nucleotides outside the gene matches: 9. Per the germline V gene, CDR1 is SGHDT and CDR2 is YYEEEE. The CDR3 loop reads CASSFGPVTGDNEQFF. CDR3 DNA sequence: TGTGCCAGCAGCTTTGGTCCCGTGACAGGGGACAATGAGCAGTTCTTC.

The chain is built from TRBV7-9 and TRBJ2-3; tentatively, D is TRBD2 (5 bases). V lost 1 base and J 3 bases, leaving 8 bases between the germline ends. The CDR3 spans 14 residues. CDR1 SEHNR and CDR2 FQNEAQ come from the germline V gene (reference sequence). CDR3 nucleotide sequence: TGTGCCAGCAGCTTAGTCGGGGAGACAGATACGCAGTATTTT. Residues: CASSLVGETDTQYF.

The V and J genes are TRBV19 and TRBJ1-3, with D possibly matching TRBD1 (5 bases). The CDR3 loop spans 13 amino acids. CDR1 and CDR2 from the germline V gene are LNHDA and SQIVND (reference sequence). Trimming shortened V by 7 bases and J by 4 bases, and 11 bases separated the two germline ends. The CDR3 coding sequence is TGTGCCAGTAACCGGGGGTCGGGAAACACCATATATTTT. It codes for CASNRGSGNTIYF.

The chain carries TRBV9 and TRBJ2-7, with 7 bases lining up with TRBD2. Germline CDR1 SGDLS, CDR2 YYNGEE. After removal of 3 bases from V and 3 bases from J, the junction contained 6 bases not matched to a gene. The CDR3 contains 14 residues. The CDR3 DNA is TGTGCCAGCAGCGCCCGGGGGGTCGGCTACGAGCAGTACTTC. It is translated as CASSARGVGYEQYF. Complete variable domain (other parts from reference TRBV9 and TRBJ2-7): DSGVTQTPKHLITATGQRVTLRCSPRSGDLSVYWYQQSLDQGLQFLIQYYNGEERAKGNILERFSAQQFPDLHSELNLSSLELGDSALYFCASSARGVGYEQYFGPGTRLTVT.

The chain combines TRBV6-5 with TRBJ2-2; 8 nucleotides line up with TRBD2. V lost 8 bases and J lost 7; bases outside the gene matches: 12. The CDR3 totals 15 residues. Per the germline V gene, CDR1 is MNHEY and CDR2 is SVGAGI. CDR3 coding DNA: TGTGCCAGCCGGGGGGCGGGGGGCGTCGGCGGGGAGCTGTTTTTT. Amino acid sequence: CASRGAGGVGGELFF.

V gene TRBV11-2 combines with J gene TRBJ1-1; 9 nucleotides agree with TRBD1. V lost 1 base, J lost 0 bases, and 9 bases stayed unmatched. CDR1 and CDR2 (germline): SGHAT, FQNNGV. This CDR3 region has 18 residues. In nucleotides, the CDR3 is TGTGCCAGCAGCTTAGCCGCCCCGGGACAGGGTATGAACACTGAAGCTTTCTTT. Encoded protein: CASSLAAPGQGMNTEAFF.

CDR3 DNA: TGTGCCAGCAGCCGGCAGGCCGTTGGTGAAAAACTGTTTTTT. Its translation: CASSRQAVGEKLFF. V gene TRBV5-8 combines with J gene TRBJ1-4, with D unclear. CDR3 length: 14 amino acids. Germline loops: CDR1 SGHTS, CDR2 YDEGEE. The germline V and J ends were trimmed by 4 bases and 7 bases, with 14 bases remaining between them.